The 5 T cell receptor beta chains in this list originate from one sample, sequenced in a study of blood T cell repertoires in COVID-19. TCRdb's table, derived via immunoSEQ multiplex PCR, lists solely in-frame clones and lacks some. The sample includes over 200,000 clones, 80% to 90% seen only once; the top ten take approximately 5.9%. Sequencing input: peripheral blood. Receptors originate from an elderly man with acute or convalescent COVID-19.

This chain links TRBV6-1 with TRBJ2-7, with TRBD2 matching over 9 bases. The CDR3 totals 19 residues. V shed 2 bases, J shed 0 bases, and the junction held 14 bases outside the gene matches. CDR1 MNHNS and CDR2 SASEGT come from the germline V gene. CDR3 residues: CASSEFGVSGRPSSYEQYF. DNA for the CDR3: TGTGCCAGCAGTGAATTTGGTGTTAGCGGGAGACCGAGCTCCTACGAGCAGTACTTC.

On this clone itself: Other DNA sequences within the sample encode an identical CDR3. This rearrangement joins TRBV5-1 to TRBJ1-2; a weak D match, TRBD1 (6 bases). This CDR3 is built from 12 residues. Germline V gene sequence: CDR1 SGHRS, CDR2 YFSETQ. The V and J ends lost 0 bases and 6 bases respectively, with 6 bases between them. The CDR3 bases are TGCGCCAGCAGCTTGGGACAGGATGGCTACACCTTC. Protein product: CASSLGQDGYTF.

The count of this clone is one. The gene calls are TRBV5-5 and TRBJ2-5; 9 nucleotides match TRBD1. J gave up 5 bases and V 3 bases, and 8 bases lay outside the gene matches. The CDR3 loop spans 15 amino acids. Looked up from germline, CDR1 is SGHKS and CDR2 is YYEKEE (reference sequence). The CDR3 bases are TGTGCCAGCAGCTCCGGGACAGGGTTTATCGAGACCCAGTACTTC. This codes for CASSSGTGFIETQYF.

The rearrangement joins TRBV6-8 to TRBJ2-7; possible D gene TRBD2, 5 bases. The V end lost 5 bases, the J end lost 2 bases, and 16 bases lay between the germline ends. CDR3 length equals 15 residues. Germline lookup yields CDR1 MNHGY and CDR2 SAAAGT. CDR3 nucleotides: TGTGCCAGCAGTGATTCCCCCGGGGTCCCCTACGAGCAGTACTTC. Translating gives CASSDSPGVPYEQYF.

The chain carries TRBV10-3 and TRBJ1-6, with D hard to call. Germline CDR1 and CDR2: ENHRY and SYGVKD. CDR3 length: 18 amino acids. V was pared by 0 bases and J by 5 bases, with 17 bases between. The DNA for the CDR3 is TGTGCCATCAGTGAGTCGCCGCGTGGAGGCGGGAATAATTCACCCCTCCACTTT. Encoded protein: CAISESPRGGGNNSPLHF.